The 25 T cell receptor beta chains below come from one sample, sequenced in a study of T cell responses to AZD1222 COVID-19 vaccine. Libraries were prepared by immunoSEQ multiplex PCR; TCRdb keeps only in-frame clonotypes and omits some of them. The profile shows some 96,000 clones, less than 85% of them singletons. The sample here was peripheral blood, taken 28 days after the second AZD1222 dose. The receptors come from an adult who received the AZD1222 COVID-19 vaccine.

A single count supports this clone. The chain employs TRBV7-3 and TRBJ2-2, with D perhaps TRBD2 (6 bases). Germline V lookup: CDR1 SGHTA, CDR2 FQGTGA. The CDR3 has 15 residues. V was trimmed by 2 bases and J by 1 base, leaving 8 bases between them. The CDR3 DNA is TGTGCCAGCAGCTTATGGGGGGAGAACACCGGGGAGCTGTTTTTT. Translating gives CASSLWGENTGELFF.

The J gene is TRBJ2-1, the V gene TRBV7-6, with 8 bases that match TRBD1. V lost 5 bases to trimming and J lost 9 bases; unmatched junction nucleotides: 12. The CDR3 loop spans 15 amino acids. Germline CDR1 is SGHVS and CDR2 is FNYEAQ. This CDR3 reads CASSHGTGPGSEQFF. CDR3 bases: TGTGCCAGCAGCCATGGGACAGGCCCTGGGAGTGAGCAGTTCTTC.

This chain joins TRBV5-1 and TRBJ2-5; no clear D gene. This CDR3 region has 16 residues. Germline assignment: CDR1 SGHRS and CDR2 YFSETQ. Trimming stripped 0 bases from V and 1 base from J, with 13 bases between. CDR3 residues: CASSLAGWPSQETQYF. Here the CDR3 DNA reads TGCGCCAGCAGCTTGGCCGGGTGGCCGAGCCAAGAGACCCAGTACTTC. The entire variable domain, with the rest obtained from reference TRBV5-1 and TRBJ2-5, is as follows: KAGVTQTPRYLIKTRGQQVTLSCSPISGHRSVSWYQQTPGQGLQFLFEYFSETQRNKGNFPGRFSGRQFSNSRSEMNVSTLELGDSALYLCASSLAGWPSQETQYFGPGTRLLVL.

This clone was picked up a small number of times. CDR3 loop: CAISESEGTEAFF. The CDR3 nucleotides are TGTGCCATCAGTGAGTCTGAGGGGACTGAAGCTTTCTTT. The chain carries TRBV10-3 and TRBJ1-1; D is possibly TRBD1 (5 bases). The CDR3 runs to 13 residues. Deletions cut 0 bases from V and 5 bases from J, with 7 bases between. Germline V lookup: CDR1 ENHRY, CDR2 SYGVKD.

V usage is TRBV29-1 and J usage is TRBJ1-3; D uncertain. Germline V gene sequence: CDR1 SQVTM, CDR2 ANQGSEA. There are 13 residues in the CDR3. V was shortened by 0 bases and J by 7 bases, with 10 bases between the two germline ends. The CDR3: CSVEDLTSNTIYF. CDR3 DNA: TGCAGCGTTGAAGATCTGACTTCTAACACCATATATTTT. Variable domain in full (rest from reference TRBV29-1 and TRBJ1-3): SAVISQKPSRDICQRGTSLTIQCQVDSQVTMMFWYRQQPGQSLTLIATANQGSEATYESGFVIDKFPISRPNLTFSTLTVSNMSPEDSSIYLCSVEDLTSNTIYFGEGSWLTVV.

V gene TRBV2 combines with J gene TRBJ2-5, with TRBD2 identical over 7 bases. The CDR3 consists of 12 residues. V lost 5 bases, J lost 5 bases, and 2 bases stayed unmatched. The germline gives CDR1 SNHLY, CDR2 FYNNEI. CDR3 protein: CASSSGVETQYF. In DNA form, the CDR3 reads TGTGCCAGCAGTAGCGGGGTTGAGACCCAGTACTTC.

This chain joins TRBV15 and TRBJ2-4; TRBD2 matches 10 bases. Trimming removed 3 bases from V and 6 bases from J; junction bases left unmatched: 11. Germline-derived CDR1 and CDR2 are LNHNV and YYDKDF (reference sequence). The CDR3 spans 17 residues. As DNA, the CDR3 is TGTGCCACCAGCAGGGGCCAGGGGACTAGCGAGAGAAACATTCAGTACTTC. It codes for CATSRGQGTSERNIQYF.

This clone has only a few counts. The rearrangement links TRBV11-3 to TRBJ1-1; 7 bases match TRBD1. Losses at the gene ends were 2 bases for V and 5 bases for J; bases not matched to a gene: 17. The CDR3 runs to 18 residues. The germline CDR1 and CDR2 sequences are SGHNT and YENEEA. In nucleotides, the CDR3 is TGTGCCAGCAGCTTAATGAAGGTGCCTGCAAGCAGGGGGACTGAAGCTTTCTTT. Protein product: CASSLMKVPASRGTEAFF.

This clone came up once. V gene TRBV5-1 combines with J gene TRBJ2-6; D could derive from TRBD1 or TRBD2 (6 bases each). The CDR3 length is 17 residues. The germline V gene has CDR1 SGHRS and CDR2 YFSETQ. Between the trimmed V and J ends, which lost 0 bases and 2 bases, there was a span of 12 bases. The CDR3 coding sequence is TGCGCCAGCAGCTTGGAATTGGGGGGCGCTGGGGCCAACGTCCTGACTTTC. Its translation: CASSLELGGAGANVLTF.

The genes are TRBV7-2 and TRBJ1-1; D gene ambiguous. Trimming removed 6 bases at V and 5 bases at J, with 7 bases between. CDR3 length equals 11 residues. Per the germline V gene, CDR1 is SGHTA and CDR2 is FQGNSA. The CDR3 protein is CASRPGTEAFF. The CDR3, as DNA: TGTGCCAGCAGACCGGGGACTGAAGCTTTCTTT.

This clone came up once. The chain recombines TRBV7-2 with TRBJ2-3; the D is unclear. Trimming pared 4 bases from V and 3 bases from J, leaving 11 bases between. The CDR3 is 14 residues long. Germline V gives CDR1 SGHTA, CDR2 FQGNSA. As DNA, the CDR3 is TGTGCCAGCAGCTCCCCAGTAACAACAGATACGCAGTATTTT. Translating it yields CASSSPVTTDTQYF.

The chain joins TRBV4-1 to TRBJ1-5; D perhaps matches TRBD1 (5 bases). The CDR3 sequence is 14 residues long. Germline lookup yields CDR1 MGHRA and CDR2 YSYEKL. Trimming took 0 bases from V and 6 from J, leaving 9 bases between them. CDR3 nucleotide sequence: TGCGCCAGCAGCCAAGATCAGGGCGTTCAGCCCCAGCATTTT. Translating gives CASSQDQGVQPQHF.

V usage is TRBV5-4 and J usage is TRBJ2-1; 10 bases match TRBD2. The CDR3 is 17 amino acids. Germline lookup yields CDR1 SGHNT and CDR2 YYREEE (reference sequence). With 2 bases clipped from V and 5 bases from J, the junction kept 10 bases outside the gene matches. This chain's CDR3 is CASSLFRASGGDNEQFF. The CDR3 nucleotides read TGTGCCAGCAGCTTATTCCGGGCTAGCGGGGGTGACAATGAGCAGTTCTTC.

The chain couples TRBV11-3 to TRBJ2-3; D gene unclear. Deletions cut 1 base from V and 0 bases from J, with 11 bases between. The CDR3 spans 16 residues. Germline V gene sequence: CDR1 SGHNT, CDR2 YENEEA. CDR3 sequence reads: CASSLGGTTSTDTQYF. The CDR3 nucleotides read TGTGCCAGCAGCTTAGGAGGAACAACCAGCACAGATACGCAGTATTTT.

This chain links TRBV2 with TRBJ2-3; 13 bases line up with TRBD2. Trimming at V came to 9 bases and at J to 4 bases, leaving 25 bases not matched to a gene. Germline-derived CDR1 and CDR2 are SNHLY and FYNNEI. This CDR3 is built from 21 residues. The CDR3: CASKASQGLAGDARRADTQYF. The CDR3 DNA reads TGTGCCAGTAAAGCCAGTCAAGGACTAGCGGGAGACGCTAGACGGGCAGATACGCAGTATTTT.

The chain uses TRBV4-1 and TRBJ1-1; D may be TRBD1 (6 bases). The germline CDR1 and CDR2 sequences are MGHRA and YSYEKL. CDR3 length equals 15 residues. V lost 4 bases and J 2 bases, leaving 14 bases between the germline ends. This CDR3 reads CASSLQTGVNTEAFF. CDR3 DNA sequence: TGCGCCAGCAGCCTCCAGACAGGAGTCAACACTGAAGCTTTCTTT.

The V gene is TRBV2, the J gene TRBJ1-1, with 9 positions matching TRBD1. Germline V gene data show CDR1 as SNHLY and CDR2 as FYNNEI. The length of the CDR3 is 13 residues. Trimming took 3 bases from V and 5 from J; bases not matched to a gene: 1. The CDR3 DNA reads as TGTGCCAGCAGTGATGACAGGGGGACTGAAGCTTTCTTT. Protein: CASSDDRGTEAFF.

The V call is TRBV4-2, the J call TRBJ1-6; D is unclear. The germline V gene has CDR1 LGHNA and CDR2 YNFKEQ. Trimming removed 0 bases from V and 0 bases from J, with 9 bases in between. The CDR3 is 17 amino acids. In DNA, the CDR3 is TGTGCCAGCAGCCAAGATTCGATGAGCTCCTATAATTCACCCCTCCACTTT. Amino acids: CASSQDSMSSYNSPLHF.

This sequence joins TRBV11-2 and TRBJ1-1, with D uncertain. CDR1 is SGHAT and CDR2 is FQNNGV in the germline V gene. The ends were cut back, 1 base at V and 4 bases at J, with 13 bases in the middle. The CDR3 covers 15 residues. CDR3 amino acids: CASSLGAPGGTEAFF. CDR3 coding DNA: TGTGCCAGCAGCTTAGGAGCTCCGGGAGGCACTGAAGCTTTCTTT.

The chain carries TRBV9 and TRBJ2-2, with D hard to call. Trimming cost V 3 bases and J 2 bases, with 17 bases left between them. CDR1 is SGDLS, CDR2 YYNGEE, per germline. The CDR3 length is 17 residues. The DNA for the CDR3 is TGTGCCAGCAGCGCACGCCTTGGAAGGGCAAACACCGGGGAGCTGTTTTTT. This sequence encodes CASSARLGRANTGELFF.

This clone was seen more than once but under ten times. The V call is TRBV7-2, the J call TRBJ2-7; the D is unclear. The CDR3 length is 13 residues. Deletions cut 7 bases from V and 4 bases from J, with 14 bases between. Germline V gives CDR1 SGHTA, CDR2 FQGNSA. CDR3 DNA: TGTGCCAGCACCCCAACCCCGGGTTACGAGCAGTACTTC. Translation: CASTPTPGYEQYF.

This chain links TRBV5-1 with TRBJ2-5, with a possible D match to TRBD2 (5 bases). Trimming removed 3 bases at V and 4 bases at J, with 16 bases between. Per the germline V gene, CDR1 is SGHRS and CDR2 is YFSETQ. The CDR3 consists of 15 residues. The CDR3 is CASSSDHGESETQYF. The CDR3 nucleotides read TGCGCCAGCAGCTCAGATCATGGGGAGTCAGAGACCCAGTACTTC.

V is TRBV25-1 and J is TRBJ2-7; 8 bases agree with TRBD2. The CDR3 contains 14 residues. J gave up 2 bases and V 6 bases, and 6 bases lay outside the gene matches. Per germline, CDR1 MGHDK and CDR2 SYGVNS. The CDR3 sequence: CASRGLEKAYEQYF. The CDR3, as DNA: TGTGCCAGCAGGGGACTAGAAAAAGCCTACGAGCAGTACTTC.

The chain has TRBV3-1 (or the pseudogene TRBV3-2) and TRBJ1-5; 10 nucleotides align to TRBD1. The germline CDR1 and CDR2 sequences are LGHDT and YNNKEL (reference sequence). The CDR3 is 15 amino acids. Trimming removed 6 bases from V and 2 bases from J; junction bases left unmatched: 4. In DNA, the CDR3 is TGTGCCAGCAGTCGGGACAGGGGTGGCAATCAGCCCCAGCATTTT. As protein: CASSRDRGGNQPQHF.

The V gene is TRBV23-1, the J gene TRBJ1-3, with 7 bases fitting TRBD1. TRBV23-1 is annotated as an ORF whose role is uncertain. The CDR3 has 18 residues. Losses at the gene ends were 0 bases for V and 6 bases for J; bases not matched to a gene: 14. Here the CDR3 reads CASSQSGPFFRGENTIYF. The CDR3 coding sequence is TGCGCCAGCAGTCAATCGGGCCCCTTCTTCAGGGGGGAAAACACCATATATTTT.